The 14 T cell receptor beta chains below all came from one sample that was sequenced in a study of blood T cell repertoires in COVID-19. Here immunoSEQ multiplex PCR was the method, and the copy in TCRdb shows in-frame clones only, minus some. The data show about 33,000 clones, approximately 85% seen once. Sequencing was done on a sample of peripheral blood. These receptors were obtained from a human donor in a cohort sampled during active COVID-19.

This rearrangement joins TRBV6-5 to TRBJ2-1; 8 bases are a match to TRBD1. V was clipped by 2 bases and J by 4 bases; unmatched bases: 4. CDR1 and CDR2 from the germline V gene are MNHEY and SVGAGI. The CDR3 spans 15 residues. The CDR3 region has the DNA TGTGCCAGCAGTTACGGGACAGGTAATTACAATGAGCAGTTCTTC. Encoded protein: CASSYGTGNYNEQFF.

V and J are TRBV5-4 and TRBJ2-3; TRBD2 matches at 11 bases. Losses at the gene ends were 4 bases for V and 0 bases for J; bases not matched to a gene: 7. The length of the CDR3 is 17 residues. Germline V gene data show CDR1 as SGHNT and CDR2 as YYREEE (reference sequence). Here the CDR3 DNA reads TGTGCCAGCAGCGGGTGGACTAGCGGGTACAGCACAGATACGCAGTATTTT. Translated, it gives CASSGWTSGYSTDTQYF. Full variable domain (remainder filled in from reference TRBV5-4 and TRBJ2-3): ETGVTQSPTHLIKTRGQQVTLRCSSQSGHNTVSWYQQALGQGPQFIFQYYREEENGRGNFPPRFSGLQFPNYSSELNVNALELDDSALYLCASSGWTSGYSTDTQYFGPGTRLTVL.

The CDR3 DNA reads TGTGCCAGCAGTTATTGGGGCGCCGGGGAGCTGTTTTTT. This sequence encodes CASSYWGAGELFF. The V call is TRBV6-5, the J call TRBJ2-2; weak D call: TRBD1 (5 bases). The CDR3 runs to 13 residues. Trimming cost V 3 bases and J 6 bases, with 8 bases left between them. Germline V gene data show CDR1 as MNHEY and CDR2 as SVGAGI.

The J gene is TRBJ2-1, the V gene TRBV10-1; 11 nucleotides line up with TRBD2. Germline loops: CDR1 WNHNN, CDR2 SYGVQD (reference sequence). The J segment lost 15 bases and the V segment lost 3 bases, leaving 10 bases of the junction unmatched. The CDR3 is 14 residues long. Here the CDR3 reads CASSDSGRVLGLFF. The CDR3 coding sequence is TGCGCCAGCAGTGATAGCGGGAGGGTCTTGGGGTTGTTCTTC.

The rearrangement joins TRBV6-5 to TRBJ2-5; 7 bases are shared with TRBD1. Unmatched junction bases numbered 6, after V lost 5 bases and J lost 3 bases. CDR1 is MNHEY and CDR2 is SVGAGI in the germline V gene. CDR3 length equals 14 residues. The DNA for the CDR3 is TGTGCCAGCAGTCCCCGGACAGGAAAAGAGACCCAGTACTTC. Residues: CASSPRTGKETQYF.

The chain couples TRBV24-1 to TRBJ2-5; TRBD1 aligns across 8 bases. The CDR3 length is 15 residues. Trimming took 3 bases from V and 5 from J; bases not matched to a gene: 7. Germline CDR1 KGHDR, CDR2 SFDVKD. CDR3 sequence: CATSDPTGVWETQYF. In DNA form, the CDR3 reads TGTGCCACCAGTGATCCGACAGGGGTCTGGGAGACCCAGTACTTC.

The chain carries TRBV9 and TRBJ1-1, with TRBD1 matching over 7 bases. The CDR3 has 15 amino acids. Germline V gives CDR1 SGDLS, CDR2 YYNGEE. J was trimmed by 4 bases and V by 4 bases; bases with no gene match: 10. The CDR3 loop reads CASSPRQGSSTEAFF. The CDR3 coding sequence is TGTGCCAGCAGCCCCCGACAGGGCTCTAGCACTGAAGCTTTCTTT.

The chain employs TRBV6-2 or TRBV6-3 and TRBJ2-2; 8 bases align to TRBD2. This CDR3 comprises 16 residues. The germline V gene encodes CDR1 MNHEY and CDR2 SVGEGT. J lost 1 base, V lost 3 bases, and 4 bases had no gene match. This CDR3 reads CASSYVAGRNTGELFF. In DNA form, the CDR3 reads TGTGCCAGCAGTTATGTAGCGGGGAGGAACACCGGGGAGCTGTTTTTT.

The chain employs TRBV2 and TRBJ1-6; D remains unclear. The V end was cut by 9 bases, the J end by 6 bases, with 12 bases between. Germline CDR1 SNHLY, CDR2 FYNNEI. This CDR3 spans 13 amino acids. The CDR3 DNA reads as TGTGCCAGTGAGAGGTCTGCTAATTCACCCCTCCACTTT. Protein sequence: CASERSANSPLHF. The full variable domain, with the rest looked up from reference TRBV2 and TRBJ1-6, is EPEVTQTPSHQVTQMGQEVILRCVPISNHLYFYWYRQILGQKVEFLVSFYNNEISEKSEIFDDQFSVERPDGSNFTLKIRSTKLEDSAMYFCASERSANSPLHFGNGTRLTVT.

This clone was counted a few times. The chain has TRBV18 and TRBJ1-3; 8 nucleotides match TRBD1. CDR1 KGHSH and CDR2 LQKENI come from the germline V gene. This CDR3 is 13 amino acids long. Germline trimming cut 3 bases from V and 8 bases from J; bases unmatched to any gene: 3. The CDR3 is CASSPDRADTIYF. In nucleotides, the CDR3 is TGTGCCAGCTCACCGGACAGGGCGGACACCATATATTTT.

The chain employs TRBV30 and TRBJ1-2; D is perhaps TRBD1 (5 bases). Trimming removed 2 bases at V and 5 bases at J, with 18 bases between. This CDR3 is 15 amino acids long. CDR1 and CDR2 from the germline V gene are GTSNPN and SVGIG (reference sequence). The CDR3 protein is CAWSQGGSTRYGYTF. In DNA form, the CDR3 reads TGTGCCTGGAGTCAGGGAGGATCAACGCGATATGGCTACACCTTC.

The chain employs TRBV4-1 and TRBJ2-7; 8 bases align to TRBD1. Looked up from germline, CDR1 is MGHRA and CDR2 is YSYEKL. This CDR3 has 14 amino acids. Trimming cost V 4 bases and J 3 bases; bases outside gene matches: 5. The CDR3, as DNA: TGCGCCAGCAGCCTGGGACAGGAGATCTACGAGCAGTACTTC. Its protein is CASSLGQEIYEQYF.

CDR3 sequence reads: CASSYSHTSNYGYTF. DNA for the CDR3: TGTGCCAGCAGTTACTCGCACACCTCGAACTATGGCTACACCTTC. V gene TRBV6-5 combines with J gene TRBJ1-2; no reliable D call. The CDR3 runs 15 residues. Germline CDR1 is MNHEY and CDR2 is SVGAGI. Trimming removed 0 bases at V and 2 bases at J, with 10 bases between.

V and J are TRBV5-1 and TRBJ2-5; 7 bases are shared with TRBD1. The CDR3 runs 15 residues. Germline V gives CDR1 SGHRS, CDR2 YFSETQ. V shed 4 bases and J 2 bases; nucleotides not matched to a gene: 8. As DNA, the CDR3 is TGCGCCAGCAGCAGGGACAGACTATCACAAGAGACCCAGTACTTC. Amino acids: CASSRDRLSQETQYF.